Following are 21 T cell receptor beta chains from one sample sequenced in a study of blood T cells in healthy people across ages. Primed by a sample-barcoded 5' primer and a J-beta primer mix, a second PCR proceeded for about 7 to 11 cycles. A single record per CDR3 protein comes from TCRdb applying MiXCR to the 5' RACE reads. Of hundreds of thousands of distinct CDR3 sequences listed, 45% to 50% are singletons. The specimen sequenced was blood. The receptors shown here come from a woman aged 60-70 years in good health.

The chain employs TRBV14 and TRBJ2-5; TRBD1 matches at 7 bases. Per germline, CDR1 SGHDN and CDR2 FVKESK. The CDR3 is 14 residues long. The junction had 5 bases not matched to a gene; V was cut back by 2 bases and J by 5 bases. In DNA form, the CDR3 reads TGTGCCAGCAGCCAAAACAGGGGTGGTGAGACCCAGTACTTC. Translation: CASSQNRGGETQYF.

The chain combines TRBV7-8 with TRBJ1-2; D call uncertain. V lost 1 base, J lost 2 bases, and 8 bases lay in between. The germline V gene has CDR1 SGHVS and CDR2 FQNEAQ. This CDR3 has 14 residues. The CDR3 DNA sequence: TGTGCCAGCAGCTTAGGGGGAATGAACTATGGCTACACCTTC. This codes for CASSLGGMNYGYTF.

The chain joins TRBV4-2 to TRBJ2-3, with TRBD1 matching 8 bases. Germline CDR1 reads LGHNA; CDR2 reads YNFKEQ. The J segment lost 2 bases and the V segment lost 8 bases, leaving 9 bases of the junction unmatched. This CDR3 comprises 15 residues. The CDR3 here is CASDQTGVDTDTQYF. CDR3 bases: TGTGCCAGCGACCAGACAGGGGTAGACACAGATACGCAGTATTTT.

This chain uses TRBV28 with TRBJ2-7, with 7 bases fitting TRBD2. Unmatched junction bases numbered 21, after V lost 6 bases and J lost 7 bases. CDR1 is MDHEN, CDR2 SYDVKM, per germline. The CDR3 consists of 17 residues. CDR3 loop: CASSPPPLAEERYEQYF. For the CDR3, the DNA is TGTGCCAGCAGCCCCCCCCCTCTAGCGGAGGAGCGGTATGAGCAGTACTTC.

The rearrangement links TRBV28 to TRBJ2-3; TRBD2 aligns across 16 bases. Germline V gene data show CDR1 as MDHEN and CDR2 as SYDVKM. Germline trimming cut 5 bases from V and 4 bases from J; bases unmatched to any gene: 0. CDR3 length: 15 amino acids. The CDR3 DNA reads as TGTGCCAGCAGTGGGACTAGCGGGGGGGCAGATACGCAGTATTTT. Residues: CASSGTSGGADTQYF. Full variable domain (missing parts from reference TRBV28 and TRBJ2-3): DVKVTQSSRYLVKRTGEKVFLECVQDMDHENMFWYRQDPGLGLRLIYFSYDVKMKEKGDIPEGYSVSREKKERFSLILESASTNQTSMYLCASSGTSGGADTQYFGPGTRLTVL.

This rearrangement joins TRBV5-1 to TRBJ2-4; TRBD1 matches at 8 bases. Germline loops: CDR1 SGHRS, CDR2 YFSETQ. Trimming at V came to 4 bases and at J to 13 bases, leaving 16 bases not matched to a gene. This CDR3 region has 15 residues. The CDR3 DNA is TGCGCCAGCAGCACCCAGGACAGGGAGTCGGAAGAGCAGTACTTC. Translating gives CASSTQDRESEEQYF. Variable domain in full (rest from reference TRBV5-1 and TRBJ2-4): KAGVTQTPRYLIKTRGQQVTLSCSPISGHRSVSWYQQTPGQGLQFLFEYFSETQRNKGNFPGRFSGRQFSNSRSEMNVSTLELGDSALYLCASSTQDRESEEQYFGAGTRLSVL.

The V gene is TRBV7-2, the J gene TRBJ2-7; 8 positions match TRBD2. The ends lost 5 bases at V and 4 bases at J; junction bases unmatched: 13. Per germline, CDR1 SGHTA and CDR2 FQGNSA. CDR3 length: 16 residues. The CDR3 protein is CASSPQGSGRDYEQYF. CDR3 sequence (DNA): TGTGCCAGCAGCCCCCAGGGGAGCGGGAGAGATTACGAGCAGTACTTC.

This clonotype was seen a handful of times. The chain recombines TRBV7-2 with TRBJ2-1; D is unclear. The CDR3 is made up of 14 amino acids. V lost 1 base and J 6 bases, leaving 10 bases between the germline ends. Looked up from germline, CDR1 is SGHTA and CDR2 is FQGNSA. This CDR3 is CASSLEWGSNEQFF. The CDR3 DNA sequence: TGTGCCAGCAGCTTAGAGTGGGGAAGCAATGAGCAGTTCTTC.

The chain links TRBV7-9 to TRBJ1-1, with 9 bases fitting TRBD1. The CDR3 is 14 residues long. The germline V gene has CDR1 SEHNR and CDR2 FQNEAQ (reference sequence). V lost 5 bases and J lost 4; bases outside the gene matches: 5. Written as DNA, the CDR3 is TGTGCCAGCAGCATGGGACAGGGTGCCACTGAAGCTTTCTTT. Translating it yields CASSMGQGATEAFF.

The genes are TRBV7-8 and TRBJ2-5; 9 bases are a match to TRBD1. This CDR3 comprises 15 residues. The germline V gene encodes CDR1 SGHVS and CDR2 FQNEAQ. Trimming cost V 5 bases and J 7 bases; bases outside gene matches: 11. CDR3: CASSARTGGYGTQYF. For the CDR3, the DNA is TGTGCCAGCAGCGCTCGCACAGGGGGCTACGGGACCCAGTACTTC.

The genes are TRBV5-8 and TRBJ1-2; tentative D call: TRBD1 (5 bases). V shed 4 bases and J shed 4 bases, with 11 bases lying between them. Per germline, CDR1 SGHTS and CDR2 YDEGEE. The CDR3 loop spans 13 amino acids. CDR3 amino acids: CASSLLRAYGYTF. The CDR3 bases are TGTGCCAGCAGCCTCCTCAGGGCCTATGGCTACACCTTC.

V and J are TRBV14 and TRBJ2-3, with D perhaps TRBD1 or TRBD2 (5 bases each). Germline-derived CDR1 and CDR2 are SGHDN and FVKESK. The CDR3 totals 17 residues. V was cut by 0 bases and J by 2 bases, with 15 bases left in between. The CDR3 coding sequence is TGTGCCAGCAGCCAAGATAAACACGGGGCCCCCACAGATACGCAGTATTTT. It specifies CASSQDKHGAPTDTQYF.

The chain recombines TRBV5-1 with TRBJ1-6; D unclear. The CDR3 has 14 amino acids. V lost 4 bases and J lost 12, with 17 bases in between. Germline V gene sequence: CDR1 SGHRS, CDR2 YFSETQ. CDR3: CASSPQGRPEPLHF. CDR3 nucleotides: TGCGCCAGCAGCCCGCAAGGACGGCCGGAACCCCTCCACTTT.

This clonotype was observed a single time. V usage is TRBV9 and J usage is TRBJ1-1; the D is unclear. Germline V gene sequence: CDR1 SGDLS, CDR2 YYNGEE. V lost 0 bases to trimming and J lost 4 bases, with 10 bases between them. The CDR3 is 14 residues long. Written as DNA, the CDR3 is TGTGCCAGCAGCGTAGCAGGCAGGTTCACTGAAGCTTTCTTT. Translation: CASSVAGRFTEAFF.

Note on this clonotype: A junction end diverges from the germline sequence, so it may reflect a read error. The rearrangement joins TRBV20-1 to TRBJ1-2, with 8 bases that match TRBD1. Germline lookup yields CDR1 DFQATT and CDR2 SNEGSKA (reference sequence). The CDR3 sequence is 14 residues long. The CDR3 nucleotides are TGCAGTGCTCGTCGGACAGGGCTAGGCTATAGCTACACCTTC. Amino acids: CSARRTGLGYSYTF.

The chain joins TRBV29-1 to TRBJ2-7, with 8 bases fitting TRBD1. CDR1 is SQVTM, CDR2 ANQGSEA, per germline. V trimming: 4 bases; J trimming: 5 bases; junction bases outside the gene matches: 10. The CDR3 loop spans 14 amino acids. In nucleotides, the CDR3 is TGCAGCGTTGGGGGCCCACAGGACAGGGACGAGCAGTACTTC. Translating it yields CSVGGPQDRDEQYF.

The chain uses TRBV24-1 and TRBJ2-7, with D possibly TRBD1 on 6 matching bases. Germline CDR1 and CDR2: KGHDR and SFDVKD. The CDR3 loop spans 13 amino acids. V lost 4 bases and J 5 bases, leaving 11 bases between the germline ends. This chain's CDR3 is CATSDARTDEQYF. CDR3 DNA: TGTGCCACCAGTGACGCCCGGACAGACGAGCAGTACTTC.

This clonotype was picked up a small number of times. The CDR3, as DNA: TGCGCCAGCTATCATGAGGGAGTTGGGTCCGAGCAGTTCTTC. Amino acid sequence: CASYHEGVGSEQFF. The chain couples TRBV5-1 to TRBJ2-1; perhaps TRBD2 as D (5 bases). Trimming shortened V by 7 bases and J by 10 bases, and 21 bases separated the two germline ends. Germline V gives CDR1 SGHRS, CDR2 YFSETQ. The CDR3 spans 14 residues.

This clonotype was seen once. The rearrangement links TRBV20-1 to TRBJ2-1; 15 bases are a match to TRBD2. There are 15 residues in the CDR3. Germline V lookup: CDR1 DFQATT, CDR2 SNEGSKA (reference sequence). V was clipped by 3 bases and J by 8 bases; unmatched bases: 5. The chain's CDR3 is CSASRGLAGGDEQFF. The CDR3 DNA reads TGCAGTGCTAGTAGAGGACTAGCGGGAGGGGATGAGCAGTTCTTC.

The gene calls are TRBV7-2 and TRBJ2-7, with D unclear. TRBJ2-5 explains the end of the DNA better; the J call may be wrong. The CDR3 has 13 residues. Germline V gene data show CDR1 as SGHTA and CDR2 as FQGNSA. CDR3 coding DNA: TGTGCCAGCAGCTCAGTTGGTTCAAAGACCCAGTACTTC. This gives the protein CASSSVGSKTQYF.

The rearrangement joins TRBV3-1 to TRBJ2-1; TRBD1 matches at 7 bases. With 1 base clipped from V and 10 bases from J, the junction kept 10 bases outside the gene matches. Germline-derived CDR1 and CDR2 are LGHDT and YNNKEL (reference sequence). The CDR3 runs 15 residues. In nucleotides, the CDR3 is TGTGCCAGCAGCCAAGTGGGTGGGACAGCGAAGGAGCAGTTCTTC. This sequence encodes CASSQVGGTAKEQFF.